The clone carrying this T cell receptor beta chain showed up just a few times. Survey-level TCR beta sequencing used the immunoSEQ assay. Some clones are missing from TCRdb's copy, which holds only in-frame ones; the method was immunoSEQ multiplex PCR. This sample has 60,000 to 75,000 clones, with about 94% found just once. Germline V CDR1 and CDR2: LNHDA, SQIVND (reference sequence). CDR3 size: 14 residues. Trimming took 5 bases from V and 7 from J, leaving 17 bases between them. V usage is TRBV19 and J usage is TRBJ1-1; D ambiguous. Material: PBMCs. The clonotype originates from a man aged 35 to 55 with rheumatoid arthritis. The CDR3 here is CASSPRGAKREAFF. CDR3 DNA sequence: TGTGCCAGTAGTCCTCGAGGAGCCAAGCGTGAAGCTTTCTTT.